The 3 T cell receptor beta chains given below trace back to one sample, sequenced in a study of technical replicates of blood from several donors. TCRdb's copy holds only in-frame clones and misses some; the assay was immunoSEQ multiplex PCR. In the table there are roughly 93,000 clones, roughly 95% of which are singletons. Sequenced sample: T cells isolated from PBMCs. These receptors originate from a human donor in good health.

The chain couples TRBV5-4 to TRBJ1-1; no clear D. From germline, CDR1 is SGHNT and CDR2 YYREEE (reference sequence). The ends were cut back, 4 bases at V and 0 bases at J, with 19 bases in the middle. The CDR3 sequence is 17 residues long. CDR3 in amino acids: CASSLGGGWSMNTEAFF. As DNA, the CDR3 is TGTGCCAGCAGCCTGGGAGGCGGTTGGAGTATGAACACTGAAGCTTTCTTT.

V and J are TRBV29-1 and TRBJ2-5; no definite D call. V was clipped by 2 bases and J by 1 base, with 8 bases between them. CDR3 size: 13 residues. CDR1 and CDR2 from the germline V gene are SQVTM and ANQGSEA. The CDR3 protein is CSVELASQETQYF. The DNA for the CDR3 is TGCAGCGTTGAACTGGCCTCCCAAGAGACCCAGTACTTC.

The V and J genes are TRBV27 and TRBJ1-4; the D is unclear. The CDR3 consists of 13 residues. Germline V gene lookup returns CDR1 MNHEY and CDR2 SMNVEV (reference sequence). The CDR3 DNA reads TGTGCGGCCGGCGTCCATCCGAGGGAAAAACTGTTTTTT. It translates to CAAGVHPREKLFF.